A single sample gave rise to the 27 T cell receptor beta chains below, sequenced in a study of Ad26.COV2.S vaccination and SARS-CoV-2 variants. The protocol was immunoSEQ multiplex PCR, while the TCRdb copy is restricted to in-frame clones and leaves out a portion. The sample contains 450,000 to 550,000 clones, roughly nine tenths of which appear only once. Treatment denoted: around 19 received Ad26.COV2.S at low or high dose, single or two shots; roughly 5 received placebo; per-sample allocation not given. All samples were drawn on day 63, counting from the first vaccine or placebo injection. The sample was peripheral blood, taken in a trial of Ad26.COV2.S vaccine versus placebo. The source of these receptors is a person aged 18-65 years who received the Ad26.COV2.S COVID-19 vaccine or a placebo.

This chain connects TRBV4-1 to TRBJ2-6; no reliable D call. The CDR3 is made up of 15 amino acids. The V gene lost 0 bases and the J gene lost 3 bases, with 6 bases spanning the gap. Germline CDR1 reads MGHRA; CDR2 reads YSYEKL. The CDR3 here is CASSQDQSGANVLTF. For the CDR3, the DNA is TGCGCCAGCAGCCAAGATCAGAGTGGGGCCAACGTCCTGACTTTC.

The chain couples TRBV27 to TRBJ1-2; 7 nucleotides agree with TRBD1. This CDR3 has 13 residues. V dropped 4 bases and J dropped 2; count of bases not matched to a gene: 1. Germline CDR1 and CDR2: MNHEY and SMNVEV (reference sequence). The CDR3 bases are TGTGCCAGCAGTTCCAGGGGGAACTATGGCTACACCTTC. It codes for CASSSRGNYGYTF.

The gene calls are TRBV5-1 and TRBJ2-7; unclear D gene. Germline assignment: CDR1 SGHRS and CDR2 YFSETQ. The CDR3 sequence is 11 residues long. V was shortened by 6 bases and J by 5 bases, with 9 bases between the two germline ends. The CDR3 region has the DNA TGCGCCAGCATGAAGGTCCACGAGCAGTACTTC. Translated: CASMKVHEQYF.

The chain is built from TRBV20-1 and TRBJ2-1; D is unclear. Germline assignment: CDR1 DFQATT and CDR2 SNEGSKA (reference sequence). The length of the CDR3 is 11 residues. Trimming removed 2 bases from V and 10 bases from J, with 9 bases in between. CDR3 sequence reads: CSARSDREQFF. Here the CDR3 DNA reads TGCAGTGCTAGAAGTGATCGGGAGCAGTTCTTC.

The V gene is TRBV5-4, the J gene TRBJ2-3; 9 nucleotides align to TRBD2. CDR1 SGHNT and CDR2 YYREEE come from the germline V gene (reference sequence). V gave up 0 bases and J gave up 3 bases; unmatched junction bases: 2. There are 15 residues in the CDR3. CDR3 nucleotide sequence: TGTGCCAGCAGCTTGGGGCTAGCGGGAACAGATACGCAGTATTTT. Translation gives CASSLGLAGTDTQYF.

The chain uses TRBV11-2 and TRBJ2-1, with D possibly being TRBD2 (6 bases). Germline CDR1 SGHAT, CDR2 FQNNGV. The CDR3 length is 14 residues. The V and J ends lost 1 base and 16 bases respectively, with 20 bases between them. DNA of the CDR3: TGTGCCAGCAGCTTAGGGTCGGGACTTCTGGGGAGATTCTTC. Protein product: CASSLGSGLLGRFF.

The chain joins TRBV28 to TRBJ2-7; 10 nucleotides align to TRBD1. Germline V gene data show CDR1 as MDHEN and CDR2 as SYDVKM. CDR3 length: 15 amino acids. V shed 5 bases, J shed 6 bases, and the junction held 10 bases outside the gene matches. Here the CDR3 DNA reads TGTGCCAGCAGTACCCCGGGACAGGGGTCGGTCGAGCAGTACTTC. Protein product: CASSTPGQGSVEQYF.

The chain is built from TRBV5-1 and TRBJ2-6; D remains unclear. The CDR3 is 15 residues long. Germline V gene lookup returns CDR1 SGHRS and CDR2 YFSETQ. V was pared by 0 bases and J by 12 bases, with 16 bases between. CDR3 sequence reads: CASSLASYGFSVLTF. Here the CDR3 DNA reads TGCGCCAGCAGCTTGGCCTCCTATGGTTTTAGCGTCCTGACTTTC. The whole variable domain, filled in from reference TRBV5-1 and TRBJ2-6, reads KAGVTQTPRYLIKTRGQQVTLSCSPISGHRSVSWYQQTPGQGLQFLFEYFSETQRNKGNFPGRFSGRQFSNSRSEMNVSTLELGDSALYLCASSLASYGFSVLTFGAGSRLTVL.

This chain uses TRBV6-5 with TRBJ1-5, with D uncertain. The germline V and J ends were trimmed by 10 bases and 2 bases, with 3 bases remaining between them. The CDR3 totals 10 residues. Germline loops: CDR1 MNHEY, CDR2 SVGAGI. In DNA form, the CDR3 reads TGTGCCACTGGCAATCAGCCCCAGCATTTT. Its protein is CATGNQPQHF.

The genes are TRBV2 and TRBJ2-7; D could derive from TRBD1 or TRBD2 (5 bases each). The V end lost 9 bases, the J end lost 5 bases, and 20 bases lay between the germline ends. Germline loops: CDR1 SNHLY, CDR2 FYNNEI. This CDR3 comprises 14 residues. The CDR3 region is CARERDGAPNEQYF. CDR3 DNA sequence: TGTGCCAGAGAACGGGACGGAGCTCCTAACGAGCAGTACTTC.

The V gene is TRBV4-3, the J gene TRBJ1-2, with 8 nucleotides matching TRBD1. Looked up from germline, CDR1 is LGHNA and CDR2 is YSLEER. Losses at the gene ends were 0 bases for V and 3 bases for J; bases not matched to a gene: 6. This CDR3 comprises 16 residues. The CDR3: CASSQDSAGGHYGYTF. CDR3 nucleotide sequence: TGCGCCAGCAGCCAAGATTCTGCAGGGGGCCACTATGGCTACACCTTC.

The chain links TRBV5-1 to TRBJ1-1; D possibly corresponds to TRBD1 (5 bases). Trimming cost V 4 bases and J 7 bases, with 14 bases left between them. Germline CDR1 is SGHRS and CDR2 is YFSETQ. This CDR3 has 13 residues. CDR3 region: CASSPGSGGEAFF. CDR3 nucleotide sequence: TGCGCCAGCAGCCCCGGGTCGGGGGGTGAAGCTTTCTTT. Combining the CDR3 with reference TRBV5-1 and TRBJ1-1 gives the whole variable domain KAGVTQTPRYLIKTRGQQVTLSCSPISGHRSVSWYQQTPGQGLQFLFEYFSETQRNKGNFPGRFSGRQFSNSRSEMNVSTLELGDSALYLCASSPGSGGEAFFGQGTRLTVV.

The V and J genes are TRBV9 and TRBJ2-2, with a possible D match to TRBD2 (5 bases). The CDR3 is 14 residues long. V was shortened by 1 base and J by 7 bases, with 11 bases between the two germline ends. Germline CDR1 is SGDLS and CDR2 is YYNGEE. CDR3 nucleotides: TGTGCCAGCAGCGTATCCGGACTCGGCGGGGAGCTGTTTTTT. It is translated as CASSVSGLGGELFF. The whole variable domain, remainder taken from reference TRBV9 and TRBJ2-2, is DSGVTQTPKHLITATGQRVTLRCSPRSGDLSVYWYQQSLDQGLQFLIQYYNGEERAKGNILERFSAQQFPDLHSELNLSSLELGDSALYFCASSVSGLGGELFFGEGSRLTVL.

This rearrangement joins TRBV9 to TRBJ2-6; D might be TRBD2 (5 bases). This CDR3 spans 15 amino acids. The ends were cut back, 0 bases at V and 5 bases at J, with 9 bases in the middle. CDR1 is SGDLS, CDR2 YYNGEE, per germline. This CDR3 is CASSVARGRANVLTF. The CDR3 bases are TGTGCCAGCAGCGTAGCTAGAGGGAGGGCCAACGTCCTGACTTTC.

The V and J genes are TRBV28 and TRBJ2-4; TRBD2 might be the D (5 bases). Germline V gene lookup returns CDR1 MDHEN and CDR2 SYDVKM. This CDR3 region has 14 residues. Trimming took off 5 bases at V and 6 bases at J, with 14 bases between the two ends. The CDR3 reads CASSPHGKGNIQYF. The CDR3, as DNA: TGTGCCAGCAGTCCCCACGGGAAGGGAAACATTCAGTACTTC.

CDR3 protein: CASSRAGQGNTEAFF. CDR3 in DNA: TGTGCCAGTAGCCGAGCAGGGCAGGGCAACACTGAAGCTTTCTTT. The chain is built from TRBV19 and TRBJ1-1; tentative D call: TRBD1 (5 bases). Trimming took 6 bases from V and 2 from J, leaving 16 bases between them. Germline CDR1 reads LNHDA; CDR2 reads SQIVND (reference sequence). The CDR3 runs 15 residues. Full variable domain (missing parts from reference TRBV19 and TRBJ1-1): DGGITQSPKYLFRKEGQNVTLSCEQNLNHDAMYWYRQDPGQGLRLIYYSQIVNDFQKGDIAEGYSVSREKKESFPLTVTSAQKNPTAFYLCASSRAGQGNTEAFFGQGTRLTVV.

This rearrangement joins TRBV28 to TRBJ1-2; a weak D match, TRBD1 (5 bases). The germline gives CDR1 MDHEN, CDR2 SYDVKM. The CDR3 is 14 residues long. V was shortened by 6 bases and J by 7 bases, with 18 bases between the two germline ends. The CDR3 DNA is TGTGCCAGCAGGGGGCGGGGAGTTCGATTTGGCTACACCTTC. Translation gives CASRGRGVRFGYTF.

V is TRBV19 and J is TRBJ2-2; D gene ambiguous. Germline lookup yields CDR1 LNHDA and CDR2 SQIVND (reference sequence). Trimming pared 3 bases from V and 6 bases from J, leaving 5 bases between. The CDR3 is 12 amino acids. The CDR3 DNA reads as TGTGCCAGTAGTATTTTCGCCGGGGAGCTGTTTTTT. Its protein is CASSIFAGELFF.

The chain has TRBV2 and TRBJ2-7, with D possibly matching TRBD1 (6 bases). There are 12 residues in the CDR3. V lost 8 bases to trimming and J lost 4 bases, with 12 bases between them. Germline CDR1 is SNHLY and CDR2 is FYNNEI. CDR3 residues: CASHTGRYEQYF. In DNA, the CDR3 is TGTGCCAGCCATACAGGGAGATACGAGCAGTACTTC.

Remarks on this clone: A junction boundary mismatches the germline segment, possibly from a read error. The rearrangement uses TRBV6-5 and TRBJ2-3; TRBD2 matches at 7 bases. CDR1 and CDR2 (germline): MNHEY, SVGAGI. This CDR3 is 14 amino acids long. As DNA, the CDR3 is TGTGCCAGCTGCCAAGCGGGGAGCAAAGATACGCAGTATTTT. Its translation is CASCQAGSKDTQYF.

The V gene is TRBV12-3 or TRBV12-4, the J gene TRBJ2-5; D is undetermined. V dropped 3 bases and J dropped 4 bases, with 9 bases sitting between them. CDR3 length equals 13 residues. The DNA of the CDR3 is TGTGCCAGCAGTTTCGGCTCTAGAGAGACCCAGTACTTC. This codes for CASSFGSRETQYF.

The CDR3, as DNA: TGTGCCAGCAGTAAAACAGGGAAGAATTCACCCCTCCACTTT. This gives the protein CASSKTGKNSPLHF. The chain combines TRBV6-5 with TRBJ1-6; tentatively, D is TRBD1 (6 bases). Germline CDR1 MNHEY, CDR2 SVGAGI. This CDR3 is 14 amino acids long. V lost 5 bases to trimming and J lost 7 bases, with 12 bases between them.

In regard to this clone: Mismatch with germline at one junction end may stem from a read error. The CDR3 DNA reads TGTGCTAGCAAATCGAACACCGGGGAGCTGTTTTTT. Its translation is CASKSNTGELFF. J is TRBJ2-2 and V is TRBV7-7; no clear D. The CDR3 totals 12 residues. Germline CDR1 SSHAT, CDR2 FNYEAQ (reference sequence). Based on the CDR3 plus reference TRBV7-7 and TRBJ2-2, the full variable domain is GAGVSQSPRYKVTKRGQDVTLRCDPISSHATLYWYQQALGQGPEFLTYFNYEAQPDKSGLPSDRFSAERPEGSISTLTIQRTEQRDSAMYRCASKSNTGELFFGEGSRLTVL.

This rearrangement joins TRBV30 to TRBJ1-1; 8 positions match TRBD1. This CDR3 is 13 amino acids long. V trimming: 6 bases; J trimming: 5 bases; junction bases outside the gene matches: 8. Germline V gene sequence: CDR1 GTSNPN, CDR2 SVGIG (reference sequence). CDR3 in DNA: TGTGCCTGCAGACAGGGGCTTTCGACTGAAGCTTTCTTT. It is translated as CACRQGLSTEAFF.

This chain uses TRBV30 with TRBJ2-2, with a possible D match to TRBD1 (6 bases). The germline V gene has CDR1 GTSNPN and CDR2 SVGIG (reference sequence). The CDR3 spans 12 residues. V was pared by 5 bases and J by 4 bases, with 8 bases between. The CDR3 nucleotides are TGTGCCTGGGGACAGAGCACCGGGGAGCTGTTTTTT. It yields the protein CAWGQSTGELFF.

The chain links TRBV27 to TRBJ2-2; D unclear. Germline V gene sequence: CDR1 MNHEY, CDR2 SMNVEV (reference sequence). The CDR3 sequence is 14 residues long. V lost 2 bases and J 3 bases, leaving 7 bases between the germline ends. The CDR3: CASSLKGYTGELFF. CDR3 sequence (DNA): TGTGCCAGCAGTTTAAAAGGCTACACCGGGGAGCTGTTTTTT.

V is TRBV7-9 and J is TRBJ1-4, with 9 positions matching TRBD1. The CDR3 covers 15 residues. With V trimmed by 3 bases and J by 3 bases, 2 bases remained unmatched. Germline V gene lookup returns CDR1 SEHNR and CDR2 FQNEAQ (reference sequence). The chain's CDR3 is CASSLGQGPNEKLFF. The CDR3, as DNA: TGTGCCAGCAGCTTGGGACAGGGACCTAATGAAAAACTGTTTTTT. The variable domain in full, with the rest retrieved from reference TRBV7-9 and TRBJ1-4, is DTGVSQNPRHKITKRGQNVTFRCDPISEHNRLYWYRQTLGQGPEFLTYFQNEAQLEKSRLLSDRFSAERPKGSFSTLEIQRTEQGDSAMYLCASSLGQGPNEKLFFGSGTQLSVL.